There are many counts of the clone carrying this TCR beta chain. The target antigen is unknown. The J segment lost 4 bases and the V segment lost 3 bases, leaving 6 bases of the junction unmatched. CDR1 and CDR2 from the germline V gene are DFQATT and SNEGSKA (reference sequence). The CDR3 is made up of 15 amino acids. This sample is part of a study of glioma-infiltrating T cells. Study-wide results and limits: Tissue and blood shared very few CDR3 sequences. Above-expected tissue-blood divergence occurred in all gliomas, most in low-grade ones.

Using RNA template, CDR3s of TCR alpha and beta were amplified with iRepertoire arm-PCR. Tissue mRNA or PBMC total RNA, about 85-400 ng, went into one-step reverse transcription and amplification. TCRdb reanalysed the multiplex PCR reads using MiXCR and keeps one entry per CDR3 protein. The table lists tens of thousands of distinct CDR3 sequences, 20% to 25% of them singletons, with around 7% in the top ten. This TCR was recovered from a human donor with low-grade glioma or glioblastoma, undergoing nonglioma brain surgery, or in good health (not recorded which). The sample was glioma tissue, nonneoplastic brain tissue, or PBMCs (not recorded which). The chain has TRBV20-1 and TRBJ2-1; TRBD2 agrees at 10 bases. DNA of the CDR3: TGCAGTGCTAGGGATAGCGGGGGGCGATACAATGAGCAGTTCTTC. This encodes CSARDSGGRYNEQFF.